The clone carrying this TCR beta chain rates as medium-sized. The CDR3 has 14 amino acids. Germline CDR1 is GTSNPN and CDR2 is SVGIG (reference sequence). V lost 1 base to trimming and J lost 9 bases, with 16 bases between them. The data derive from a study of metastatic and nonmetastatic thyroid tumors. Patients had received no treatment of any kind before thyroid surgery. In the original analysis: The study built a papillary thyroid cancer distant-metastasis classifier from CDR3 differences across clinicopathological groups. TCRdb re-analyzed the PCR reads through MiXCR. The V and J calls and clone size come from TCRdb's table, not from the authors' own analysis. The sample records about 20,000 clones, over 20% being singletons.

The sample taken for sequencing was tumor tissue. The rearrangement uses TRBV30 and TRBJ2-1, with D possibly TRBD1 on 5 matching bases. This clonotype was sampled from a male donor with papillary thyroid cancer or a benign thyroid nodule (not recorded which). Some clones in this sample may be carry-over from other donors' samples. The CDR3 here is CAWSEFSGLVEQFF. DNA for the CDR3: TGTGCCTGGAGTGAATTCTCAGGGCTGGTTGAGCAGTTCTTC. The complete variable domain, with remaining parts taken from reference TRBV30 and TRBJ2-1, reads SQTIHQWPATLVQPVGSPLSLECTVEGTSNPNLYWYRQAAGRGLQLLFYSVGIGQISSEVPQNLSASRPQDRQFILSSKKLLLSDSGFYLCAWSEFSGLVEQFFGPGTRLTVL.